The rows below give T cell receptor beta chains drawn from one sample of a study of CD8+CD57+ T cells in acquired aplastic anemia. Each CDR3 protein gets one entry after TCRdb re-called the reads with MiXCR. The sample has 450,000 to 550,000 distinct CDR3 sequences; around 33% are singletons. The specimen sequenced was sorted CD4+, CD8+, or CD8+CD57+ T cells (not recorded which) from PBMCs. These TCRs come from a human donor with aplastic anemia. Each CDR3 is given with its conserved first and last residue. A D gene is named only where the DNA matches it firmly. Size is stated for part of the rows, as once, few or many counts, or as a class when the clone is expanded.

clone_size: .; d_call: .; v_call: TRBV6-1; j_call: TRBJ1-3; cdr3_nt: TGTGCCAGTAGTATATGGGAGGGGACGAGAGGAAACACCATATATTTT; cdr3_aa: CASSIWEGTRGNTIYF
clone_size: .; d_call: TRBD1; v_call: TRBV20-1; j_call: TRBJ1-2; cdr3_nt: TGCAGTGCTAGCGAGGGACAGGGGGCGGGAGGCTACACCTTC; cdr3_aa: CSASEGQGAGGYTF
clone_size: many; d_call: .; v_call: TRBV9; j_call: TRBJ2-7; cdr3_nt: TGTGCCAGCAGCCCCTGGACGGGGGGCGACGAGCAGTACTTC; cdr3_aa: CASSPWTGGDEQYF
clone_size: .; d_call: TRBD1; v_call: TRBV5-1; j_call: TRBJ2-5; cdr3_nt: TGCGCCAGCGGACAGGTTCCCCAAGAGACCCAGTACTTC; cdr3_aa: CASGQVPQETQYF
clone_size: .; d_call: .; v_call: TRBV7-2; j_call: TRBJ1-1; cdr3_nt: TGTGCCAGCAGTTTGGAGGGGATGAGGACTGAAGCTTTCTTT; cdr3_aa: CASSLEGMRTEAFF
clone_size: few; d_call: .; v_call: TRBV11-1; j_call: TRBJ1-2; cdr3_nt: TGTGCCAGCAGCTCAACCTCCCGCCGGGGCCCCTATGGCTACACCTTC; cdr3_aa: CASSSTSRRGPYGYTF
clone_size: .; d_call: TRBD1; v_call: TRBV20-1; j_call: TRBJ2-7; cdr3_nt: TGCAGTCCCGGGACAGGGGCCTACGAGCAGTACTTC; cdr3_aa: CSPGTGAYEQYF
clone_size: many; d_call: .; v_call: TRBV29-1; j_call: TRBJ2-3; cdr3_nt: TGCAGCGTTGAAACAGGCCTTTCATTGGATACGCAGTATTTT; cdr3_aa: CSVETGLSLDTQYF
clone_size: .; d_call: .; v_call: TRBV19; j_call: TRBJ2-5; cdr3_nt: TGTGCCAGTAAGTGGCGAGGGACCCAGTACTTC; cdr3_aa: CASKWRGTQYF
clone_size: .; d_call: .; v_call: TRBV14; j_call: TRBJ2-5; cdr3_nt: TGTGCCAGCAGCCTAATGGGGGGGACCCAGTACTTC; cdr3_aa: CASSLMGGTQYF
clone_size: .; d_call: TRBD2; v_call: TRBV20-1; j_call: TRBJ2-1; cdr3_nt: TGCAGTGCCAGGGATGGTGAGCGGGGGACCCTAGGTGAGCAGTTCTTC; cdr3_aa: CSARDGERGTLGEQFF
clone_size: many; d_call: .; v_call: TRBV12-3/TRBV12-4; j_call: TRBJ1-5; cdr3_nt: TGTGCCAGCAGTTTCCGGGACCGTCAGCCCCAGCATTTT; cdr3_aa: CASSFRDRQPQHF
clone_size: few; d_call: .; v_call: TRBV19; j_call: TRBJ2-1; cdr3_nt: TGTGCCTCGATGGCCAGAAGCTCCTACAATGAGCAGTTCTTC; cdr3_aa: CASMARSSYNEQFF
clone_size: .; d_call: .; v_call: TRBV25-1; j_call: TRBJ1-6; cdr3_nt: TGTGCCAGCAGTACGAAGGGGGGGAATGGGAATTCACCCCTCCACTTT; cdr3_aa: CASSTKGGNGNSPLHF
clone_size: once; d_call: .; v_call: TRBV3-1; j_call: TRBJ2-7; cdr3_nt: TGTGTCAGCAGCCGAGTAGGGGGGACGGACGAGCAGTACTTC; cdr3_aa: CVSSRVGGTDEQYF
clone_size: .; d_call: .; v_call: TRBV11-2; j_call: TRBJ2-2; cdr3_nt: TGTGCCAGCAGTCACTACGAGGCGGGCACCGGGGAGCTGTTTTTT; cdr3_aa: CASSHYEAGTGELFF
clone_size: .; d_call: .; v_call: TRBV19; j_call: TRBJ2-7; cdr3_nt: TGTGCCAGTAGTATAAATTCGGACCCAACCTACGAGCAGTACTTC; cdr3_aa: CASSINSDPTYEQYF
clone_size: many; d_call: .; v_call: TRBV25-1; j_call: TRBJ1-5; cdr3_nt: TGTGCCAGCAGTGAATTAGAGGGCCAGCCCCAGCATTTT; cdr3_aa: CASSELEGQPQHF